This T cell receptor beta chain was identified during a study of regulatory T cells in long-lasting Graves disease. Noted time point: newly diagnosed GD, antithyroid drugs for less than 3 months. PBMC RNA served as the TCR library source. This clonotype was seen many times. A junction end diverges from the germline sequence, so it may reflect a read error. Combining iRepertoire HTBI primers with Arm-PCR of CDR3 regions, the authors built TCR beta libraries. Using its own MiXCR run on the multiplex PCR reads, TCRdb lists one record per CDR3 protein. The data contain 600,000 to 650,000 distinct CDR3 sequences, 16% of them singletons. These data were also reused for a study on T cells in Graves' hyperthyroidism and ophthalmopathy.

The TCR comes from a woman in her 30s with Graves disease. This sample comprised peripheral blood mononuclear cells (PBMCs), obtained at new diagnosis, from a patient treated with antithyroid drugs.

The CDR3 is CSTSGILAETQYF. Written as DNA, the CDR3 is TGCAGTACTAGCGGGATTTTGGCGGAGACCCAGTACTTC. The rearrangement links TRBV20-1 to TRBJ2-5; 10 nucleotides match TRBD2. Per germline, CDR1 DFQATT and CDR2 SNEGSKA (reference sequence). The CDR3 runs 13 residues.